This is a list of T cell receptor beta chains from one sample in a study of human T cells and chemical hapten exposure. MiXCR, run by TCRdb on the RACE reads, gives a single entry per CDR3 protein. The sample includes some 170,000 distinct CDR3 sequences, 20% to 25% seen only once; the top ten take 6.7%. Sequencing was performed on whole blood, taken in connection with sensitization to the hapten diphenylcyclopropenone (DPC). The receptors derive from a woman aged 45-60 years with alopecia areata. Some clones in this sample may be carry-over from other donors' samples. The CDR3 runs from the conserved cysteine through the conserved F or W. D genes are given only for firm matches. Size is stated for part of the rows, as once, few or many counts, or as a class when the clone is expanded.

j_call: TRBJ2-7; clone_size: few; v_call: TRBV5-4; d_call: TRBD2; cdr3_aa: CASSSAGTSGRAYEQYF; cdr3_nt: TGTGCCAGCAGCTCCGCCGGGACTAGCGGGAGGGCCTACGAGCAGTACTTC
j_call: TRBJ1-5; clone_size: few; v_call: TRBV2; d_call: TRBD1; cdr3_aa: CASSGSTGKSNQPQHF; cdr3_nt: TGTGCCAGCAGTGGTTCGACAGGGAAAAGCAATCAGCCCCAGCATTTT
j_call: TRBJ1-1; clone_size: NA; v_call: TRBV20-1; d_call: TRBD1; cdr3_aa: CSARGGGATEAFF; cdr3_nt: TGCAGTGCTAGAGGAGGGGGCGCCACTGAAGCTTTCTTT
j_call: TRBJ2-1; clone_size: few; v_call: TRBV10-2; d_call: TRBD2; cdr3_aa: CASRPSGPYNEQFF; cdr3_nt: TGCGCCAGCAGGCCTAGCGGACCGTACAATGAGCAGTTCTTC
j_call: TRBJ2-5; clone_size: NA; v_call: TRBV21-1; d_call: NA; cdr3_aa: CASTPRRAQETQYF; cdr3_nt: TGTGCCAGCACTCCCAGACGGGCCCAAGAGACCCAGTACTTC
j_call: TRBJ2-5; clone_size: many; v_call: TRBV5-4; d_call: TRBD2; cdr3_aa: CASSLDLAGAPETQYF; cdr3_nt: TGTGCCAGCAGCTTGGACCTAGCGGGAGCCCCAGAGACCCAGTACTTC
j_call: TRBJ2-1; clone_size: few; v_call: TRBV29-1; d_call: TRBD2; cdr3_aa: CSVSTSGRAGEQFF; cdr3_nt: TGCAGCGTCTCCACTAGCGGGAGGGCCGGTGAGCAGTTCTTC
j_call: TRBJ1-2; clone_size: NA; v_call: TRBV27; d_call: TRBD1; cdr3_aa: CASSLRTGRSGYTF; cdr3_nt: TGTGCCAGCAGTCTGCGGACAGGGAGAAGCGGCTACACCTTC
j_call: TRBJ1-1; clone_size: NA; v_call: TRBV7-9; d_call: NA; cdr3_aa: CASSSTNQGGTEAFF; cdr3_nt: TGTGCCAGCAGCTCGACAAATCAGGGAGGGACTGAAGCTTTCTTT
j_call: TRBJ1-3; clone_size: NA; v_call: TRBV10-3; d_call: NA; cdr3_aa: CTGSAGNTIYF; cdr3_nt: TGTACCGGCAGCGCTGGAAACACCATATATTTT
j_call: TRBJ2-3; clone_size: NA; v_call: TRBV4-2; d_call: NA; cdr3_aa: CASSQRSSTSTDTQYF; cdr3_nt: TGTGCCAGCAGCCAACGGTCTAGCACAAGCACAGATACGCAGTATTTT
j_call: TRBJ2-5; clone_size: few; v_call: TRBV7-9; d_call: NA; cdr3_aa: CASSLRGVQETQYF; cdr3_nt: TGTGCCAGCAGCTTGAGGGGTGTCCAAGAGACCCAGTACTTC
j_call: TRBJ2-7; clone_size: few; v_call: TRBV7-2; d_call: TRBD2; cdr3_aa: CASSFLAGVLEQYF; cdr3_nt: TGTGCCAGCAGCTTCCTAGCGGGAGTTCTTGAGCAGTACTTC
j_call: TRBJ2-3; clone_size: NA; v_call: TRBV4-1; d_call: NA; cdr3_aa: CASSQAGTDTQYF; cdr3_nt: TGCGCCAGCAGCCAAGCCGGCACAGATACGCAGTATTTT
j_call: TRBJ2-3; clone_size: few; v_call: TRBV27; d_call: TRBD1; cdr3_aa: CASSLGTGVGDTQYF; cdr3_nt: TGTGCCAGCAGTCTCGGGACAGGGGTGGGAGATACGCAGTATTTT
j_call: TRBJ1-1; clone_size: NA; v_call: TRBV5-1; d_call: NA; cdr3_aa: CASSSPAGGGVGTEAFF; cdr3_nt: TGCGCCAGCAGCTCGCCGGCAGGAGGAGGGGTGGGGACTGAAGCTTTCTTT
j_call: TRBJ2-7; clone_size: NA; v_call: TRBV12-3/TRBV12-4; d_call: NA; cdr3_aa: CASSPHSRQSYEQYF; cdr3_nt: TGTGCCAGCAGCCCCCACTCTCGACAGAGCTACGAGCAGTACTTC
j_call: TRBJ2-1; clone_size: few; v_call: TRBV19; d_call: TRBD2; cdr3_aa: CASSIRVPAGGAYNEQFF; cdr3_nt: TGTGCCAGTAGTATAAGGGTCCCCGCGGGAGGGGCCTACAATGAGCAGTTCTTC
j_call: TRBJ2-2; clone_size: few; v_call: TRBV20-1; d_call: TRBD2; cdr3_aa: CSARGLAGTGELFF; cdr3_nt: TGCAGTGCTAGGGGACTAGCGGGCACCGGGGAGCTGTTTTTT
j_call: TRBJ1-2; clone_size: NA; v_call: TRBV2; d_call: NA; cdr3_aa: CASSVTGIYGYNF; cdr3_nt: TGTGCCAGCAGCGTTACAGGGATCTATGGCTACAACTTC
j_call: TRBJ2-2; clone_size: NA; v_call: TRBV7-9; d_call: NA; cdr3_aa: CASSTSNTGELFF; cdr3_nt: TGTGCCAGCTCCACATCGAACACCGGGGAGCTGTTTTTT
j_call: TRBJ2-2; clone_size: few; v_call: TRBV10-1; d_call: TRBD2; cdr3_aa: CASKPSGTGELFF; cdr3_nt: TGCGCCAGCAAACCTAGCGGGACCGGGGAGCTGTTTTTT
j_call: TRBJ2-2; clone_size: NA; v_call: TRBV20-1; d_call: TRBD2; cdr3_aa: CSASGRASNTGELFF; cdr3_nt: TGCAGTGCTAGCGGGAGGGCTTCCAATACCGGGGAGCTGTTTTTT
j_call: TRBJ2-2; clone_size: NA; v_call: TRBV20-1; d_call: NA; cdr3_aa: CSAAKYPGIGELFF; cdr3_nt: TGCAGTGCCGCTAAATATCCAGGGATCGGGGAGCTGTTTTTT
j_call: TRBJ1-2; clone_size: NA; v_call: TRBV24-1; d_call: TRBD1; cdr3_aa: CATSERTGGLRYGYTF; cdr3_nt: TGTGCCACCAGTGAAAGGACAGGGGGCCTGAGATATGGCTACACCTTC
j_call: TRBJ2-1; clone_size: few; v_call: TRBV29-1; d_call: NA; cdr3_aa: CSAGKGGSYNEQFF; cdr3_nt: TGCAGCGCCGGGAAGGGGGGATCCTACAATGAGCAGTTCTTC
j_call: TRBJ1-2; clone_size: many; v_call: TRBV19; d_call: TRBD1; cdr3_aa: CASTTLPGQGGSMGYGYTF; cdr3_nt: TGTGCCAGTACTACATTACCGGGACAGGGGGGATCGATGGGCTATGGCTACACCTTC
j_call: TRBJ2-3; clone_size: few; v_call: TRBV21-1; d_call: NA; cdr3_aa: CASSKGLATFTDTQYF; cdr3_nt: TGTGCCAGCAGCAAAGGCTTGGCGACTTTCACAGATACGCAGTATTTT